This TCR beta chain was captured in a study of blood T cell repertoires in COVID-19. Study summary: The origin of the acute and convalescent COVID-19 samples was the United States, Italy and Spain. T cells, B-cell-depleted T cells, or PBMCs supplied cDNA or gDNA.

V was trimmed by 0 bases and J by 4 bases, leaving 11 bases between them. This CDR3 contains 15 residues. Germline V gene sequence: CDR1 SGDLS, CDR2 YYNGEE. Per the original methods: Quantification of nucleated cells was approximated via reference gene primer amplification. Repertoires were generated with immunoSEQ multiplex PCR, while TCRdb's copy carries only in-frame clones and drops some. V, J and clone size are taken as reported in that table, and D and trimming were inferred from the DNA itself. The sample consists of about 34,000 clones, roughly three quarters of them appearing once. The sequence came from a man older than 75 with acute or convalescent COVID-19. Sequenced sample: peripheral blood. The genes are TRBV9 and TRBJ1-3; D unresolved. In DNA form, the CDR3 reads TGTGCCAGCAGCGTAGGGCTAGGAGCGGGAAACACCATATATTTT. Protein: CASSVGLGAGNTIYF.